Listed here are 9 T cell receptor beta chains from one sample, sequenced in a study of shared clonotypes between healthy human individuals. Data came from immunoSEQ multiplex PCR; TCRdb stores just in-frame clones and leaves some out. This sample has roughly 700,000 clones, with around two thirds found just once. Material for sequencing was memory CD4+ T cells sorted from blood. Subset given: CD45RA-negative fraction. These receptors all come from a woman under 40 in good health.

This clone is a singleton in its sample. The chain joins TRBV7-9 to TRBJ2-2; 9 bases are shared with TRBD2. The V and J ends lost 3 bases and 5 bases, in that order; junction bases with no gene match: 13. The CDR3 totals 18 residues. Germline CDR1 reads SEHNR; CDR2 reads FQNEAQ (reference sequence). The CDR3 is CASSFWGSGRSRTGELFF. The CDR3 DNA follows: TGTGCCAGCAGCTTCTGGGGTAGCGGGAGATCGAGAACCGGGGAGCTGTTTTTT.

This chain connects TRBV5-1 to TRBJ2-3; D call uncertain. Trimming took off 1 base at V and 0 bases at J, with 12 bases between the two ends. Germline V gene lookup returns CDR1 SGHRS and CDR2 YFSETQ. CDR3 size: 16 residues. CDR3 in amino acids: CASSLRFSASTDTQYF. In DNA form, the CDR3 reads TGCGCCAGCAGCTTGCGGTTCTCGGCTAGCACAGATACGCAGTATTTT.

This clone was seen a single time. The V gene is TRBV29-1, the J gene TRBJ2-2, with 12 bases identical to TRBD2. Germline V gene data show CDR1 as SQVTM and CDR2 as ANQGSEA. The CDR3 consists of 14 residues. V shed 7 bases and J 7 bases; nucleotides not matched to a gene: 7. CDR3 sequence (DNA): TGCAGCGGGAGGACTAGCGGGGAAGGCGGGGAGCTGTTTTTT. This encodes CSGRTSGEGGELFF.

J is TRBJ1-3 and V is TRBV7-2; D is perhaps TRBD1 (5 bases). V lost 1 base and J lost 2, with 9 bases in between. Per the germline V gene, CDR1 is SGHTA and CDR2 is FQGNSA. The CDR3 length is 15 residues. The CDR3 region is CASSLDSGTGNTIYF. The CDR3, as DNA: TGTGCCAGCAGCTTAGATTCAGGGACTGGAAACACCATATATTTT.

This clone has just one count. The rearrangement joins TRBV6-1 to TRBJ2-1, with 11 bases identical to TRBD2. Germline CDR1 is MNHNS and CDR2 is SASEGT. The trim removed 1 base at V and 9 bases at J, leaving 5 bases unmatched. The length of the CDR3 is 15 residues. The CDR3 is CASSEGPTSGVEQFF. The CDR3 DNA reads TGTGCCAGCAGTGAAGGCCCGACTAGCGGGGTTGAGCAGTTCTTC.

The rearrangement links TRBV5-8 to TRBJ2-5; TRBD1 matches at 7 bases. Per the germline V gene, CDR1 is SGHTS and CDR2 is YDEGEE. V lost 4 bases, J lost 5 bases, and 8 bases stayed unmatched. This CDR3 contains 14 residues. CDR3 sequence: CASSPGQRLETQYF. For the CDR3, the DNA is TGTGCCAGCAGCCCGGGACAGCGGTTGGAGACCCAGTACTTC.

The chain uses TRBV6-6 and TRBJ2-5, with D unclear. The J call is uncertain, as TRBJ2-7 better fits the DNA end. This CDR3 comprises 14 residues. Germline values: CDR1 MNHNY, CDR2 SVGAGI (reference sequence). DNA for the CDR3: TGTGCCAGCAGTTACTCGTCAGGCCCCTACGAGCAGTACTTC. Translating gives CASSYSSGPYEQYF.

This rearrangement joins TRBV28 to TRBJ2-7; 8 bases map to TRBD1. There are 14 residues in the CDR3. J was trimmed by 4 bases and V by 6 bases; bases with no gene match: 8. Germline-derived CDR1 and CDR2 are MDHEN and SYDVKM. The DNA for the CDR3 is TGTGCCAGCAGATCGGACAGGGTGTTGTACGAGCAGTACTTC. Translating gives CASRSDRVLYEQYF.

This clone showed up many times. The CDR3 nucleotides read TGTGCCAGCAGGATTTCCGGGGTACAGGGGATTCAGTACTTC. Its translation: CASRISGVQGIQYF. V gene TRBV28 combines with J gene TRBJ2-4, with 7 bases identical to TRBD1. V trimming: 6 bases; J trimming: 10 bases; junction bases outside the gene matches: 12. CDR1 and CDR2 from the germline V gene are MDHEN and SYDVKM. The CDR3 loop spans 14 amino acids. The full variable domain, its missing parts supplied by reference TRBV28 and TRBJ2-4, is DVKVTQSSRYLVKRTGEKVFLECVQDMDHENMFWYRQDPGLGLRLIYFSYDVKMKEKGDIPEGYSVSREKKERFSLILESASTNQTSMYLCASRISGVQGIQYFGAGTRLSVL.